The rows below give T cell receptor beta chains drawn from one sample of a study of shared clonotypes between healthy human individuals. Sequencing used immunoSEQ multiplex PCR; TCRdb keeps in-frame clones, though not all of them. Of 400,000 to 600,000 clones listed, roughly 83% are singletons. Source material: PBMCs. All receptors derive from a woman aged 40 to 49 in good health. Some clones in this sample may be carry-over from other donors' samples. CDR3s include the opening cysteine and the closing phenylalanine or tryptophan. The order of the fields is J gene, V gene, D gene, clone size, CDR3 protein, CDR3 DNA. The D gene is left open where the match is weak. For some rows the clone size is stated as once, few or many, or as a class when expanded; others skip it.

TRBJ1-1	TRBV27	NA	NA	CASSAFDAGTEAFF	TGTGCCAGCAGTGCTTTCGACGCCGGGACTGAAGCTTTCTTT
TRBJ1-1	TRBV20-1	NA	NA	CSPRVNTEAFF	TGCAGTCCCAGGGTGAACACTGAAGCTTTCTTT
TRBJ2-5	TRBV7-3	TRBD2	NA	CASSRAGAETQYF	TGTGCCAGCAGCCGAGCGGGAGCGGAGACCCAGTACTTC
TRBJ2-7	TRBV15	NA	many	CATSRHVEDSSYEQYF	TGTGCCACCAGCAGACACGTAGAGGATAGCAGCTACGAGCAGTACTTC
TRBJ1-2	TRBV28	NA	NA	CASLPGGGVMGYTF	TGTGCCAGCCTGCCGGGGGGTGGGGTTATGGGCTACACCTTC
TRBJ2-1	TRBV5-1	NA	NA	CASSSLQGSYNEQFF	TGCGCCAGCAGCTCTCTACAGGGCTCCTACAATGAGCAGTTCTTC
TRBJ2-2	TRBV7-7	TRBD2	NA	CASGIAGITGELFF	TGTGCCAGTGGGATAGCGGGAATCACCGGGGAGCTGTTTTTT
TRBJ2-3	TRBV18	NA	NA	CASSPPLSSTDTQYF	TGTGCCAGCTCACCACCCCTCTCTAGCACAGATACGCAGTATTTT
TRBJ2-7	TRBV10-2	TRBD2	once	CASSLAGGPGHEQYF	TGCGCCAGCAGCCTAGCGGGAGGGCCGGGACACGAGCAGTACTTC
TRBJ1-5	TRBV9	NA	NA	CASSVGPGSKDQPQHF	TGTGCCAGCAGCGTAGGTCCAGGGTCGAAAGATCAGCCCCAGCATTTT
TRBJ2-3	TRBV5-1	TRBD2	NA	CASSLAGGSADTQYF	TGCGCCAGCAGCTTGGCTGGCGGGAGCGCTGATACGCAGTATTTT
TRBJ1-3	TRBV19	TRBD1	few	CASSPGTGRAGNTIYF	TGTGCCAGTAGTCCCGGGACAGGAAGGGCTGGAAACACCATATATTTT
TRBJ2-4	TRBV28	TRBD2	NA	CASKVGEGINIQYF	TGTGCCAGCAAAGTCGGGGAGGGTATAAACATTCAGTACTTC
TRBJ2-7	TRBV7-2	NA	NA	CASSSRGPYEQYF	TGTGCCAGCAGCTCCAGGGGCCCCTACGAGCAGTACTTC
TRBJ2-5	TRBV5-1	TRBD1	NA	CASATTGLWETQYF	TGCGCCAGCGCAACGACAGGGTTATGGGAGACCCAGTACTTC
TRBJ2-7	TRBV28	TRBD2	NA	CASGLAGSYEQYF	TGTGCCAGCGGACTAGCGGGAAGCTACGAGCAGTACTTC
TRBJ1-2	TRBV18	NA	NA	CASSQNREQGGYTF	TGTGCCAGCTCCCAAAACCGGGAACAGGGAGGCTACACCTTC
TRBJ2-7	TRBV7-2	TRBD2	NA	CASSPGTSGNYEQYF	TGTGCCAGCAGCCCCGGGACTAGCGGGAACTACGAGCAGTACTTC
TRBJ2-3	TRBV4-3	NA	NA	CASSQDSRAYTDTQYF	TGCGCCAGCAGCCAAGATTCGAGGGCGTACACAGATACGCAGTATTTT
TRBJ2-1	TRBV11-2	NA	NA	CASSLRVRTISYNEQFF	TGTGCCAGCAGCTTAAGGGTCAGAACTATCTCCTACAATGAGCAGTTCTTC
TRBJ1-2	TRBV25-1	TRBD1	NA	CASSPQGVDGYTF	TGTGCCAGCAGTCCTCAGGGGGTAGATGGCTACACCTTC
TRBJ2-7	TRBV5-6	NA	NA	CASSSPTGEQYF	TGTGCCAGCAGCTCGCCCACTGGGGAGCAGTACTTC
TRBJ1-1	TRBV29-1	NA	NA	CSVYQNTEAFF	TGCAGCGTTTACCAGAACACTGAAGCTTTCTTT
TRBJ1-1	TRBV5-6	NA	NA	CASSPLPGTPGRAFF	TGTGCCAGCAGCCCCCTGCCCGGGACACCCGGGAGAGCTTTCTTT
TRBJ2-7	TRBV6-5	TRBD2	many	CASSRSSGSWEQYF	TGTGCCAGCAGCCGGAGCAGCGGGAGTTGGGAGCAGTACTTC
TRBJ2-7	TRBV30	NA	once	CAWRVQGAYEQYF	TGTGCCTGGAGAGTTCAGGGCGCATACGAGCAGTACTTC
TRBJ2-7	TRBV30	NA	NA	CAWMSRDTNYEQYF	TGTGCCTGGATGAGCCGGGACACCAACTACGAGCAGTACTTC
TRBJ1-5	TRBV28	NA	NA	CASSFARVYSNQPQHF	TGTGCCAGCAGTTTTGCCCGGGTCTATAGCAATCAGCCCCAGCATTTT
TRBJ2-2	TRBV7-2	NA	NA	CASSLGGVRELFF	TGTGCCAGCAGCTTAGGGGGCGTCCGGGAGCTGTTTTTT
TRBJ1-3	TRBV11-3	TRBD1	NA	CASSAGQGASGNTIYF	TGTGCCAGCAGCGCAGGACAGGGGGCCTCTGGAAACACCATATATTTT
TRBJ2-3	TRBV30	NA	NA	CAWSARVADTQYF	TGTGCCTGGAGTGCCAGGGTCGCAGATACGCAGTATTTT
TRBJ1-2	TRBV6-5	NA	NA	CASRQPAVEYGYTF	TGTGCCAGCAGGCAACCGGCAGTCGAGTATGGCTACACCTTC
TRBJ2-7	TRBV5-1	NA	once	CASSLGGSGYEQYF	TGCGCCAGCAGCTTGGGAGGGTCGGGCTACGAGCAGTACTTC
TRBJ2-7	TRBV27	TRBD2	NA	CASSFLAGEGEQYF	TGTGCCAGCAGTTTTCTAGCGGGAGAGGGCGAGCAGTACTTC
TRBJ2-5	TRBV9	NA	NA	CASSPRDPQETQYF	TGTGCCAGCAGCCCCCGGGACCCCCAAGAGACCCAGTACTTC
TRBJ2-4	TRBV28	NA	NA	CASSNYIQYF	TGTGCCAGCAGTAATTACATTCAGTACTTC
TRBJ2-7	TRBV2	NA	once	CASSEAGRGTTYEQYF	TGTGCCAGCAGTGAAGCCGGGCGAGGGACGACTTACGAGCAGTACTTC
TRBJ1-6	TRBV10-3	NA	NA	CASRQAGSDSPLHF	TGTGCCAGCCGACAGGCCGGCAGTGATTCACCCCTCCACTTT
TRBJ2-7	TRBV7-2	NA	NA	CASGWGKDYEQYF	TGTGCCAGCGGATGGGGGAAGGATTACGAGCAGTACTTC
TRBJ2-6	TRBV5-1	NA	NA	CASSLQGSPSSGANVLTF	TGCGCCAGCAGCTTGCAGGGGTCGCCTAGCTCTGGGGCCAACGTCCTGACTTTC